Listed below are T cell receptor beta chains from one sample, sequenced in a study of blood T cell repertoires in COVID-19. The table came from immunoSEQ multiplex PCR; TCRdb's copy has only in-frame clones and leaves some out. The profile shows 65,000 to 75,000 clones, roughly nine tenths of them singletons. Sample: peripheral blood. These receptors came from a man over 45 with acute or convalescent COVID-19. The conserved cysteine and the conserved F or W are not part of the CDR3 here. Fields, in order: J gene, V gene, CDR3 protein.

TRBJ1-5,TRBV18,ASSPLRQENQPQH
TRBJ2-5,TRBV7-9,ASSLLAGGQETQY
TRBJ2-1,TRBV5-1,ASSLGSGGINEQF
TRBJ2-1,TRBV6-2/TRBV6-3,ASSYSRGGEQF
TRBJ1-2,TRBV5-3,ARSLERQGWYGYT
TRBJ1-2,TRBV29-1,SVESGIPADGYT
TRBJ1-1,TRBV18,ASSPRGQGGFGRNTEAF
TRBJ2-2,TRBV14,ASSQRAAGELF
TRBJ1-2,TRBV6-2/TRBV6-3,ASSISADYGYT
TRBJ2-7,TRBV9,ASSVGPGARVGSEQY
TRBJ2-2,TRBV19,ASTSGKNTGELF
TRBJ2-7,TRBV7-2,ASSPKGSSGRASYEQY
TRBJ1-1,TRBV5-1,ASTRQGNTEAF
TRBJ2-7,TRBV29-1,SVDLAGGYEQY
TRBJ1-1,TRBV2,ASSAQGVAEAF
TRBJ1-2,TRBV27,ARRGYGYT
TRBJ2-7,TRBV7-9,ASSLGGTSGSYEQY
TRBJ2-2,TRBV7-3,ASSSGATGELF
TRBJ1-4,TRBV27,ASSPLTGGKEKLF
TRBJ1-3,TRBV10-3,AIGRTGGPGNTIY
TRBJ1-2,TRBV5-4,ASSPGQNYGYT
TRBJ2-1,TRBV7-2,ASSLATGLAGAQQF
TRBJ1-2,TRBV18,ASSPPWADNYGYT
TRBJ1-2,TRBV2,ASSGQGRGGYT
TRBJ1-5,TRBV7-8,ASSSHRYSNQPQH
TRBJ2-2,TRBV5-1,ASSLETANTGELF
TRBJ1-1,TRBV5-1,ASSSQVNTEAF
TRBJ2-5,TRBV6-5,ASSLAGGETQY
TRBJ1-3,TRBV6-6,ASSPGTAGNTIY
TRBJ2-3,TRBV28,ASSSPTSTDTQY
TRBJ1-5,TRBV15,ATSRGWRKEGNQPQH
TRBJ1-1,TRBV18,ASSPTLNTEAF
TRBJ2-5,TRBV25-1,ASSVTGQGSRETQY
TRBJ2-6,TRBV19,ASNRQLSSGANVLT
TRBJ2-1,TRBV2,ASSRTRLSYNEQF
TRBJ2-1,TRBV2,ASRPGQGYYNEQF
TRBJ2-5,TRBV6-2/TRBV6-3,ASNPTGPQETQY
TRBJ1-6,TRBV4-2,ASSQDPPVGTGNSPLH
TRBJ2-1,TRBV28,ASSTRTGARNEQF
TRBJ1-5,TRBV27,ASSSGVGQPQH
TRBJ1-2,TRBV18,ASSQGQEYGYT
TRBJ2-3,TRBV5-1,ASSYSGTSGDRTDTQY
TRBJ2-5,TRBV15,ATSRDALRGTQY
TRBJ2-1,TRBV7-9,ASSNKIGTNNYNEQF